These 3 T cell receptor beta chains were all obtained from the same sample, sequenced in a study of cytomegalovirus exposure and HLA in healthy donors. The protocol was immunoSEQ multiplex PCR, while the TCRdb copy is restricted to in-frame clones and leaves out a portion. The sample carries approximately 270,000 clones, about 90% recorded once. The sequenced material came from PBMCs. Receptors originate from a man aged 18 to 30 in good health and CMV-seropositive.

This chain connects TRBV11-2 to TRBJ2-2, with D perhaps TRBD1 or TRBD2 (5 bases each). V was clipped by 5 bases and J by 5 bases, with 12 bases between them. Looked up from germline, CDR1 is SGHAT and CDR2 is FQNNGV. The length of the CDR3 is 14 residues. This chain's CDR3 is CASSTSWGTGELFF. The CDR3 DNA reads TGTGCCAGCAGCACAAGTTGGGGGACCGGGGAGCTGTTTTTT.

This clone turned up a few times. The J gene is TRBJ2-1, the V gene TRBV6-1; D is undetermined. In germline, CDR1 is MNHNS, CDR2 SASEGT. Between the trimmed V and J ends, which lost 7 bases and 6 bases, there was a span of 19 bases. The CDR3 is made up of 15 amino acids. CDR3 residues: CASTPVRADLNEQFF. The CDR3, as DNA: TGTGCCAGCACCCCCGTGCGCGCCGACCTCAATGAGCAGTTCTTC.

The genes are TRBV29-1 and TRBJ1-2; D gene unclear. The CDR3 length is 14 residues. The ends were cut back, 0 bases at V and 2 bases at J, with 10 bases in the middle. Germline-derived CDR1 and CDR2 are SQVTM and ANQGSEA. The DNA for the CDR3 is TGCAGCGTTGAAGATCGAACGGGGAACTATGGCTACACCTTC. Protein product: CSVEDRTGNYGYTF.